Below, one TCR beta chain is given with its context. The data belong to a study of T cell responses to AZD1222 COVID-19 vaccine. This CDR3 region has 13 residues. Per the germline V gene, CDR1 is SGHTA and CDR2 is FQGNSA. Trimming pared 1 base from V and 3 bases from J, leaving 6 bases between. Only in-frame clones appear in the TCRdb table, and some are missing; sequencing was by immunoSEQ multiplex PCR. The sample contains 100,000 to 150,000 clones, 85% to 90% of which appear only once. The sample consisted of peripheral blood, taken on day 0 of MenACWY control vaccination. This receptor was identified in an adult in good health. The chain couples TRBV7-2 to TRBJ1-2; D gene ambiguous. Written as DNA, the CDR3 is TGTGCCAGCAGCTTAGTGGGCGACTATGGCTACACCTTC. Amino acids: CASSLVGDYGYTF.